This T cell receptor beta chain was documented in a study of blood T cell repertoires in COVID-19. Across the study: T cells, B-cell-depleted T cells, or PBMCs provided the cDNA or gDNA that served as material.

CDR1 MNHEY and CDR2 SVGEGT come from the germline V gene. CDR3 length: 16 residues. With V trimmed by 4 bases and J by 3 bases, 9 bases remained unmatched. TCRdb keeps only in-frame clones here, not all; method: immunoSEQ multiplex PCR. Here the sample spans a few hundred thousand clones, about 90% being singletons. Specimen: peripheral blood. The rearrangement joins TRBV6-2 or TRBV6-3 to TRBJ1-5; TRBD1 aligns across 7 bases. The source is a woman aged 45-65 years with acute or convalescent COVID-19. The DNA of the CDR3 is TGTGCCAGCAGTTCACTCCAGGGGGGAGACAATCAGCCCCAGCATTTT. Translated, it gives CASSSLQGGDNQPQHF.